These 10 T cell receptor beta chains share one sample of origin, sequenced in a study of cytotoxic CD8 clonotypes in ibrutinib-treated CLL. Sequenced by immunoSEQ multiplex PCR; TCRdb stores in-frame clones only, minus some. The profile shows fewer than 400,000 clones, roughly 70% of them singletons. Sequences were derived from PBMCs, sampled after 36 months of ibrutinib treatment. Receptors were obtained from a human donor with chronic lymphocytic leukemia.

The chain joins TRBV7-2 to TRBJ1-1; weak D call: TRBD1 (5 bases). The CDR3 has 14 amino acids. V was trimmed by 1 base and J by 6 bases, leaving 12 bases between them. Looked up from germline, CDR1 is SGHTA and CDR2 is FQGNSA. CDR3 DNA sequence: TGTGCCAGCAGCTTAGTCCCAGGGAGACCTGAAGCTTTCTTT. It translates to CASSLVPGRPEAFF.

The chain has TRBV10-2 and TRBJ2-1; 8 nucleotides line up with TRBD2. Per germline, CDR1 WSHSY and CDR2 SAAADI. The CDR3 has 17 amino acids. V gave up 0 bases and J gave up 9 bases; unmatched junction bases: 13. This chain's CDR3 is CASSESIGLAGGGEQFF. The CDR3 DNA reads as TGCGCCAGCAGTGAGTCGATTGGCCTAGCGGGCGGGGGTGAGCAGTTCTTC.

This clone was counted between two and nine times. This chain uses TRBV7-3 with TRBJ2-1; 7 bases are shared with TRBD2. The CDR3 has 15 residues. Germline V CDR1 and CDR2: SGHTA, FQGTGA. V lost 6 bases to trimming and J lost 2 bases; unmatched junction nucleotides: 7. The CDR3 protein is CASSYLAVPYNEQFF. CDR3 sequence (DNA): TGTGCCAGCAGTTATCTAGCGGTACCCTACAATGAGCAGTTCTTC.

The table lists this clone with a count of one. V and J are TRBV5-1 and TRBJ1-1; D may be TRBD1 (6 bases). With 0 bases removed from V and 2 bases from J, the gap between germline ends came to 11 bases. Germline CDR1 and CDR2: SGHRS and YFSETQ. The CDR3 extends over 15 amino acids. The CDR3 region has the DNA TGCGCCAGCAGCTTGGTCGGGGGCGCAAACACTGAAGCTTTCTTT. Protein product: CASSLVGGANTEAFF.

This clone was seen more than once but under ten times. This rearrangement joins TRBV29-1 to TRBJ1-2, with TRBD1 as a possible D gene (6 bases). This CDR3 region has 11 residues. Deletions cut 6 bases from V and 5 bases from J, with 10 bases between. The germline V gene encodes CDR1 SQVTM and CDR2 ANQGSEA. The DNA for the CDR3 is TGCAGCGTCCAGGGGTTGTATGGCTACACCTTC. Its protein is CSVQGLYGYTF.

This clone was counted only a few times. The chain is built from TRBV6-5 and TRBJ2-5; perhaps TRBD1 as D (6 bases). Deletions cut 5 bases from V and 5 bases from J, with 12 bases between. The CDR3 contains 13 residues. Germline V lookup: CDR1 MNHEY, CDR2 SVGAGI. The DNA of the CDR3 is TGTGCCAGCAGTCCCTGGGGGCGGGAGACCCAGTACTTC. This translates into CASSPWGRETQYF.

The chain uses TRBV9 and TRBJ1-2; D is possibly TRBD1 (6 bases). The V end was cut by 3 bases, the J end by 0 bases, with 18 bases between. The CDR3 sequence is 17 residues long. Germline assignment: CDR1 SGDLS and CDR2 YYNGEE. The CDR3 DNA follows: TGTGCCAGCAGCGGATCCGGGACAACAAAACCTAACTATGGCTACACCTTC. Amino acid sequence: CASSGSGTTKPNYGYTF.

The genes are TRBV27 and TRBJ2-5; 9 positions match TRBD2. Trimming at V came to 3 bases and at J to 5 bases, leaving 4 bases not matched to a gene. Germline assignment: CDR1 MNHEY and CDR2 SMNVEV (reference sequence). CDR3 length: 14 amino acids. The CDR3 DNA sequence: TGTGCCAGCAGTTTGGCGGGGGGGCGGGAGACCCAGTACTTC. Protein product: CASSLAGGRETQYF.

The CDR3 region is CASILRDRGGVLETQYF. CDR3 sequence (DNA): TGTGCCAGCATTCTCCGGGACAGGGGGGGTGTTTTGGAGACCCAGTACTTC. The chain carries TRBV2 and TRBJ2-5; the match to TRBD1 covers 11 bases. Germline CDR1 SNHLY, CDR2 FYNNEI. V gave up 7 bases and J gave up 5 bases; unmatched junction bases: 15. The CDR3 has 17 residues. The entire variable domain, with the rest obtained from reference TRBV2 and TRBJ2-5, is as follows: EPEVTQTPSHQVTQMGQEVILRCVPISNHLYFYWYRQILGQKVEFLVSFYNNEISEKSEIFDDQFSVERPDGSNFTLKIRSTKLEDSAMYFCASILRDRGGVLETQYFGPGTRLLVL.

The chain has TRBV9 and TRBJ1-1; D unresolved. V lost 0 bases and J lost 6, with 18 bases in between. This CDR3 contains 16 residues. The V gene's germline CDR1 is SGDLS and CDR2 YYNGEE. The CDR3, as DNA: TGTGCCAGCAGCGTAGATTCAGGTAGTGTGGTCTCTGAAGCTTTCTTT. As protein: CASSVDSGSVVSEAFF.